These 10 T cell receptor beta chains were sequenced from one sample in a study of control samples from healthy donors and cancer patients. Profiling relied on immunoSEQ multiplex PCR, and the TCRdb table lists in-frame clones only, not all of them. The sample has over 85,000 clones, around 87% seen once. The specimen was PBMCs. These receptors all come from a woman between 55 and 75 years old with lung cancer.

The V and J genes are TRBV7-8 and TRBJ1-6, with a weak D call TRBD1 (5 bases). Germline V gene data show CDR1 as SGHVS and CDR2 as FQNEAQ. This CDR3 contains 15 residues. With 1 base removed from V and 1 base from J, the gap between germline ends came to 5 bases. The CDR3 DNA reads as TGTGCCAGCAGCTTAGGACAGTCCTATAATTCACCCCTCCACTTT. Translation: CASSLGQSYNSPLHF.

In this sample, this clone turned up once. The chain employs TRBV28 and TRBJ1-1, with D perhaps matching TRBD1 (5 bases). V was cut by 7 bases and J by 11 bases, with 20 bases left in between. This CDR3 has 13 residues. Germline loops: CDR1 MDHEN, CDR2 SYDVKM. The CDR3 spells CASITGEDSEAFF. DNA of the CDR3: TGTGCCAGCATTACAGGTGAGGATAGCGAGGCTTTCTTT. The complete variable domain, with remaining parts taken from reference TRBV28 and TRBJ1-1, reads DVKVTQSSRYLVKRTGEKVFLECVQDMDHENMFWYRQDPGLGLRLIYFSYDVKMKEKGDIPEGYSVSREKKERFSLILESASTNQTSMYLCASITGEDSEAFFGQGTRLTVV.

The chain couples TRBV9 to TRBJ1-1; D unclear. CDR3 length: 19 amino acids. Trimming removed 1 base from V and 2 bases from J, with 24 bases in between. Per germline, CDR1 SGDLS and CDR2 YYNGEE. CDR3 amino acids: CASSVLPLSTGNLNTEAFF. DNA of the CDR3: TGTGCCAGCAGCGTACTCCCCCTGTCGACCGGCAACCTAAACACTGAAGCTTTCTTT.

A few counts support this clone. The chain employs TRBV27 and TRBJ1-2; possibly TRBD1 for D (5 bases). Germline lookup yields CDR1 MNHEY and CDR2 SMNVEV (reference sequence). V shed 5 bases and J shed 4 bases, with 17 bases lying between them. The CDR3 length is 15 residues. Here the CDR3 DNA reads TGTGCCAGCAGTCGGGAGGGGACTGTCCTCTATGGCTACACCTTC. Residues: CASSREGTVLYGYTF.

V is TRBV25-1 and J is TRBJ2-7; perhaps TRBD1 as D (6 bases). From germline, CDR1 is MGHDK and CDR2 SYGVNS. This CDR3 spans 14 amino acids. Trimming removed 0 bases from V and 2 bases from J, with 8 bases in between. The CDR3 region has the DNA TGTGCCAGCAGTGAATACAGGGGCACCTACGAGCAGTACTTC. It yields the protein CASSEYRGTYEQYF.

V usage is TRBV5-4 and J usage is TRBJ1-3; 8 bases are a match to TRBD1. The CDR3 has 16 amino acids. V trimming: 1 base; J trimming: 3 bases; junction bases outside the gene matches: 6. The germline gives CDR1 SGHNT, CDR2 YYREEE (reference sequence). The CDR3 region has the DNA TGTGCCAGCAGCTTGCAAGGCAGGGGGCTTGGAAACACCATATATTTT. This translates into CASSLQGRGLGNTIYF.

J is TRBJ1-4 and V is TRBV19; perhaps TRBD1 as D (5 bases). The CDR3 runs 15 residues. V was cut by 10 bases and J by 8 bases, with 23 bases left in between. The germline V gene has CDR1 LNHDA and CDR2 SQIVND (reference sequence). The CDR3 coding sequence is TGTGCCACCAAAGATGGGACCTCGGACGGCGAAAAACTGTTTTTT. Protein sequence: CATKDGTSDGEKLFF.

The CDR3 DNA sequence: TGTGCCAGTAGTCCTCAGGGTTTCCATCTGTTCTTC. Residues: CASSPQGFHLFF. J is TRBJ2-1 and V is TRBV19, with D perhaps TRBD1 (5 bases). V was clipped by 5 bases and J by 15 bases, with 17 bases between them. Germline loops: CDR1 LNHDA, CDR2 SQIVND (reference sequence). The CDR3 length is 12 residues.

This sequence joins TRBV27 and TRBJ2-6; 7 bases agree with TRBD2. There are 19 residues in the CDR3. The V gene's germline CDR1 is MNHEY and CDR2 SMNVEV (reference sequence). V shed 4 bases, J shed 0 bases, and the junction held 12 bases outside the gene matches. CDR3 residues: CASSSRRMGGSSGANVLTF. The CDR3 DNA follows: TGTGCCAGCAGTTCTAGACGCATGGGGGGGAGCTCTGGGGCCAACGTCCTGACTTTC.

This rearrangement joins TRBV6-5 to TRBJ2-1; 10 positions match TRBD1. Germline V gene lookup returns CDR1 MNHEY and CDR2 SVGAGI. Losses at the gene ends were 4 bases for V and 7 bases for J; bases not matched to a gene: 10. The CDR3 runs 16 residues. CDR3 DNA: TGTGCCAGCAGTTCTGGGCCGGGACAGGGGTTTAATGAGCAGTTCTTC. This encodes CASSSGPGQGFNEQFF.